Detailed here is one T cell receptor (beta chain). Its antigen is not identified. This sample was included in a study of cytomegalovirus exposure and HLA in healthy donors. Overall study context: Of some 400 genotyped donors, more than 75% grouped in the Caucasian-associated ancestry cluster. Notes on the study in general: A later analysis showed that HLA-associated TCR beta chains had undergone more clonal expansion than equally common others. Presence/absence analyses assumed roughly uniform sequencing depth across donors. Reported results showed that the classifier diagnosed cytomegalovirus status with high specificity and sensitivity.

The PCR was carried out with 60 Vbeta primers and 13 Jbeta primers. Data came from immunoSEQ multiplex PCR; TCRdb stores just in-frame clones and leaves some out. Counted here are approximately 100,000 clones, about 75% occurring once; the ten biggest clones make up about 10%. Trimming cost V 10 bases and J 4 bases; bases outside gene matches: 8. CDR3 length: 14 amino acids. Per the germline V gene, CDR1 is LNHDA and CDR2 is SQIVND (reference sequence). The TCR originated in a man in his fifties in good health and CMV-seronegative. The sample comprised PBMCs. The chain employs TRBV19 and TRBJ1-5; TRBD1 agrees at 9 bases. CDR3 region: CATPGQGRNQPQHF. DNA for the CDR3: TGTGCCACGCCGGGACAGGGTCGGAATCAGCCCCAGCATTTT.